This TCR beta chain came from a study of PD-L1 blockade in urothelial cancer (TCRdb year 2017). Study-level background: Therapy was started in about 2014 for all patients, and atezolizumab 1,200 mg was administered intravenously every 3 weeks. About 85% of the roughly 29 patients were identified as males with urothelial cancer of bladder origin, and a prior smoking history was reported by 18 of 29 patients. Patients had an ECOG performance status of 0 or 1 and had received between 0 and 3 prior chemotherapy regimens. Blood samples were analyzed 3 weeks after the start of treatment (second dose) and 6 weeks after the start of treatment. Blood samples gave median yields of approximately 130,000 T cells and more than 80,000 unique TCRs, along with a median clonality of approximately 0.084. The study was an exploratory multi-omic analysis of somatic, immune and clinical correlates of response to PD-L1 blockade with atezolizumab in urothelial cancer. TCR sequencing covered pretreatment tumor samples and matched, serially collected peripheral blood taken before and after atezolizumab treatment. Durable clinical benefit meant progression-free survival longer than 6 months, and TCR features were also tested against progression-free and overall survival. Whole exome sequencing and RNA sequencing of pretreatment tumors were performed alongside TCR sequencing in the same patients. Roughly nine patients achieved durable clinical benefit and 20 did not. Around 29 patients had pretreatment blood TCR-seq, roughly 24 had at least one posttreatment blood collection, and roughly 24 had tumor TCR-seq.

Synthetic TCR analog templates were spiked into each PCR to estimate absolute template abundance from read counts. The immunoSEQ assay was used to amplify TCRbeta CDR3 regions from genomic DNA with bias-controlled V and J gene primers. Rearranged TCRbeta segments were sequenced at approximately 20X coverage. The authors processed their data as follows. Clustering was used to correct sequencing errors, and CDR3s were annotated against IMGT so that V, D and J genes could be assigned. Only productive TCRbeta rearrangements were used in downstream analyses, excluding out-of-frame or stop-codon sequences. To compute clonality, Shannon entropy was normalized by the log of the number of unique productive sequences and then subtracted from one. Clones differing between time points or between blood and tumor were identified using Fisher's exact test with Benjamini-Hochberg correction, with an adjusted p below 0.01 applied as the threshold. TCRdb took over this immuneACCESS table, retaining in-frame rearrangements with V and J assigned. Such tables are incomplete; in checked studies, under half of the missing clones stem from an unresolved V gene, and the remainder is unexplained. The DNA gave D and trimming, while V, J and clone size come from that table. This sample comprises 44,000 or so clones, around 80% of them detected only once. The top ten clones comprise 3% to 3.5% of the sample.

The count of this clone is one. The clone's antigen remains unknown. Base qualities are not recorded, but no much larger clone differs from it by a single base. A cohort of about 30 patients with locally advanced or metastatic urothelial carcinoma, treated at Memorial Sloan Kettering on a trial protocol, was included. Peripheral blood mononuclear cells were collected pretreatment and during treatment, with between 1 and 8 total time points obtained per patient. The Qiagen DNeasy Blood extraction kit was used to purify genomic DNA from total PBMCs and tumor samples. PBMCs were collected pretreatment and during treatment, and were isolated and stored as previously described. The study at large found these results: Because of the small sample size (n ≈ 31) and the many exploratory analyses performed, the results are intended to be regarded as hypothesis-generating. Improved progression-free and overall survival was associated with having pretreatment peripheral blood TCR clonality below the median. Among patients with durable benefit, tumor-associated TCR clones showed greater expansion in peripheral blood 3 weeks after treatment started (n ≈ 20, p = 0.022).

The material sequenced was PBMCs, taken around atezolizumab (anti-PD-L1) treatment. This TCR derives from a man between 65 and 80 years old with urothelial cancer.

The bases read TGTGCCAGCAGTCCGAGACAGCAAGAGACCCAGTACTTC. This yields the protein CASSPRQQETQYF. The V and J genes are TRBV6-6 and TRBJ2-5, with TRBD1 tentatively as D gene (5 bases match). Trimming costs V 5 bases and J 2 bases, and their ends lie 9 bases apart. The CDR3 numbers 13 residues from cysteine through phenylalanine. Just the 39-base CDR3 DNA is kept, in frame starting at base 1. CDR1 MNHNY and CDR2 SVGAGI are derived from the germline V gene (reference sequence).